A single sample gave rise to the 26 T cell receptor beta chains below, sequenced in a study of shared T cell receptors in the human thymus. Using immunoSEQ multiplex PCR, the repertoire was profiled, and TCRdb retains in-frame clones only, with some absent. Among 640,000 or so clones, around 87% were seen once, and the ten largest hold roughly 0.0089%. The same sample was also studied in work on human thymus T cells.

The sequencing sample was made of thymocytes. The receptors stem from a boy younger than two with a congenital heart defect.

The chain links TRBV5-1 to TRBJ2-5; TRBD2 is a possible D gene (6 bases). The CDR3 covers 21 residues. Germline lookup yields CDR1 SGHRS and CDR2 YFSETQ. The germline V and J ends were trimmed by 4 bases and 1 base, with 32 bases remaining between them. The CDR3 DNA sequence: TGCGCCAGCAGCCGAACTCCCCTCTACCACCGGTCCCGGGGGAGCCAAGAGACCCAGTACTTC. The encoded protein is CASSRTPLYHRSRGSQETQYF.

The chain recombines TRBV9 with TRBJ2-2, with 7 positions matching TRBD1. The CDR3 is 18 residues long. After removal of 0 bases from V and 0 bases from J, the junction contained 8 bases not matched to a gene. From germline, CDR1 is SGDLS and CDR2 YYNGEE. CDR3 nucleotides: TGTGCCAGCAGCGTAGAGGTAGGGGGCTACGCGAACACCGGGGAGCTGTTTTTT. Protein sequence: CASSVEVGGYANTGELFF.

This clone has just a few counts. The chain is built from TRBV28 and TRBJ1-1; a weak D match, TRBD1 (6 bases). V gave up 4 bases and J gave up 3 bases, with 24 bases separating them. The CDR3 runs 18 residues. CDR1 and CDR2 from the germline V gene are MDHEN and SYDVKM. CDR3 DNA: TGTGCCAGCAGTTCCCCCAGGGGAAAGGGTAAAGGGGACACTGAAGCTTTCTTT. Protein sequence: CASSSPRGKGKGDTEAFF.

The CDR3 is CASSHDGGTYNEKLFF. The DNA for the CDR3 is TGCGCCAGCAGCCACGATGGAGGGACTTATAATGAAAAACTGTTTTTT. This chain joins TRBV4-1 and TRBJ1-4, with D possibly TRBD1 on 5 matching bases. The germline CDR1 and CDR2 sequences are MGHRA and YSYEKL. V was cut by 3 bases and J by 4 bases, with 15 bases left in between. The CDR3 runs to 16 residues.

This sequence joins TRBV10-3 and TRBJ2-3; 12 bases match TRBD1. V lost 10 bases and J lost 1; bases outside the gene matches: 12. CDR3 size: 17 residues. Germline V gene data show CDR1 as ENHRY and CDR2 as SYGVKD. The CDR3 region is CATHSRDRGPGTDTQYF. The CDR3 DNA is TGTGCCACCCATAGCCGGGACAGGGGGCCGGGCACAGATACGCAGTATTTT.

CDR3 residues: CASSPLAGRYNEQFF. CDR3 bases: TGCGCCAGCAGCCCCCTAGCGGGGCGATACAATGAGCAGTTCTTC. The chain uses TRBV4-1 and TRBJ2-1; 9 bases map to TRBD2. This CDR3 comprises 15 residues. Germline CDR1 is MGHRA and CDR2 is YSYEKL. Germline trimming cut 4 bases from V and 4 bases from J; bases unmatched to any gene: 5.

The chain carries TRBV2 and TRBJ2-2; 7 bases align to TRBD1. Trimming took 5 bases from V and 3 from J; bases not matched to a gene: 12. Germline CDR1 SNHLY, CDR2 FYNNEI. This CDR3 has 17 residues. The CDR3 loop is CASSKRGQGKHTGELFF. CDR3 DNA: TGTGCCAGCAGTAAGAGGGGGCAGGGCAAACACACCGGGGAGCTGTTTTTT.

The CDR3 nucleotides are TGCGCCAGCAGCTCAGACCTACTAGCGGGAGGTAGGACCTACGAGCAGTACTTC. It translates to CASSSDLLAGGRTYEQYF. V and J are TRBV5-1 and TRBJ2-7, with TRBD2 matching 12 bases. CDR1 SGHRS and CDR2 YFSETQ come from the germline V gene. The length of the CDR3 is 18 residues. The ends lost 3 bases at V and 2 bases at J; junction bases unmatched: 12. The complete variable domain, with remaining parts taken from reference TRBV5-1 and TRBJ2-7, reads KAGVTQTPRYLIKTRGQQVTLSCSPISGHRSVSWYQQTPGQGLQFLFEYFSETQRNKGNFPGRFSGRQFSNSRSEMNVSTLELGDSALYLCASSSDLLAGGRTYEQYFGPGTRLTVT.

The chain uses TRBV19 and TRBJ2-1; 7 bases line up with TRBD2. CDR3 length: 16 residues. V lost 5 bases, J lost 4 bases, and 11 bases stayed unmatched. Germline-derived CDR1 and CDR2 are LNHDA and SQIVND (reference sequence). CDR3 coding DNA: TGTGCCAGTAGTTTCCAGACTAGCAGTAATTACAATGAGCAGTTCTTC. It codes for CASSFQTSSNYNEQFF.

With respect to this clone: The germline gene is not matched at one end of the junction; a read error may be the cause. This chain's CDR3 is CASSEAGLYSNQPQHF. Here the CDR3 DNA reads TGTGCCAGCAGCGAAGCGGGGCTTTATAGCAATCAGCCCCAGCATTTT. The chain carries TRBV2 and TRBJ1-5, with a tentative D call TRBD1 (5 bases). The germline gives CDR1 SNHLY, CDR2 FYNNEI. The CDR3 totals 16 residues.

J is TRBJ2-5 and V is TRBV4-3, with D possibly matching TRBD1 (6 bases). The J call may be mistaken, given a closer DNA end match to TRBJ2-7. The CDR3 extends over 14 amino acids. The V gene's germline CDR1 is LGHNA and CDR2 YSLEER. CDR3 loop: CASSPGQKAYEQYF. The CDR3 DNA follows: TGCGCCAGCAGCCCCGGACAGAAAGCCTACGAGCAGTACTTC.

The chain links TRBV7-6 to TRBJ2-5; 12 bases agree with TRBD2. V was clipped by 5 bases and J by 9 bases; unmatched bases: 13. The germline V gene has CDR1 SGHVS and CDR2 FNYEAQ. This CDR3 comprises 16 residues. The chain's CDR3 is CASSAGTSGRNVAQYF. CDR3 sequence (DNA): TGTGCCAGCAGCGCAGGGACTAGCGGGCGGAATGTGGCCCAGTACTTC.

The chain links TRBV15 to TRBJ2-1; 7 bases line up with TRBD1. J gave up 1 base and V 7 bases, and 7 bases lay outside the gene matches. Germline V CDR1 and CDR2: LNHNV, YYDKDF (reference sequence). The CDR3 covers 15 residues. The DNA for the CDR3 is TGTGCCACCAAACAGGGGCAAAAGTCCTACAATGAGCAGTTCTTC. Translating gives CATKQGQKSYNEQFF.

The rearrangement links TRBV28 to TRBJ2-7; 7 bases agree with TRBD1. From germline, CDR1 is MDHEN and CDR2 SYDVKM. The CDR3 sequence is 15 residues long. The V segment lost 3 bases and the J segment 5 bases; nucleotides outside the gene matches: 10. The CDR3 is CASSFSARGFHEQYF. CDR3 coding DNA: TGTGCCAGCAGTTTTTCAGCCAGGGGGTTCCACGAGCAGTACTTC.

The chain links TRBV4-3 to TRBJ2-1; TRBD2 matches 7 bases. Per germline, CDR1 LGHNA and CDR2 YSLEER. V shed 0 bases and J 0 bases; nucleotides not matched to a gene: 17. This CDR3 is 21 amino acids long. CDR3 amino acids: CASSQDLLLASGASSYNEQFF. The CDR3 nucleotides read TGCGCCAGCAGCCAAGATCTGCTGCTGGCTAGCGGAGCCTCCTCCTACAATGAGCAGTTCTTC.

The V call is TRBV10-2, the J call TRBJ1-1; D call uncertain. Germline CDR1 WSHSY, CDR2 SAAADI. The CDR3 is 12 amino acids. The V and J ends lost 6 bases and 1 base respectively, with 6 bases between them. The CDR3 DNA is TGCGCCAGCAGGAACAGGAACACTGAAGCTTTCTTT. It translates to CASRNRNTEAFF.

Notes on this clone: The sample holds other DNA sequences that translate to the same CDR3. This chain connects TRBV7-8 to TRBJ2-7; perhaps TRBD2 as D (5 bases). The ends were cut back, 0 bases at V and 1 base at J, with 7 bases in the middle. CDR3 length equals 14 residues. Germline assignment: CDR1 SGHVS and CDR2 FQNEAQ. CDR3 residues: CASSLAGGSYEQYF. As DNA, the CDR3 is TGTGCCAGCAGCTTAGCGGGCGGGTCCTACGAGCAGTACTTC. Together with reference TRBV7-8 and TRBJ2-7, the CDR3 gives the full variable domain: GAGVSQSPRYKVAKRGQDVALRCDPISGHVSLFWYQQALGQGPEFLTYFQNEAQLDKSGLPSDRFFAERPEGSVSTLKIQRTQQEDSAVYLCASSLAGGSYEQYFGPGTRLTVT.

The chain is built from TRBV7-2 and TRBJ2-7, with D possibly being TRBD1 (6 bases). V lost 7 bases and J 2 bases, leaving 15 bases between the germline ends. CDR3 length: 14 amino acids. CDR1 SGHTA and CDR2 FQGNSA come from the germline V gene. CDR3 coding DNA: TGTGCCAGCACCCCGGGACACCTCACCTACGAGCAGTACTTC. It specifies CASTPGHLTYEQYF.

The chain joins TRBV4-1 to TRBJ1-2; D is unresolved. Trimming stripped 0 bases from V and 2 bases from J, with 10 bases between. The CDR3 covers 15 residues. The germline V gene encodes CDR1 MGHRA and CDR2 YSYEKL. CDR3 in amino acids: CASSQDSTGNYGYTF. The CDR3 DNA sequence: TGCGCCAGCAGCCAAGATAGTACGGGAAACTATGGCTACACCTTC.

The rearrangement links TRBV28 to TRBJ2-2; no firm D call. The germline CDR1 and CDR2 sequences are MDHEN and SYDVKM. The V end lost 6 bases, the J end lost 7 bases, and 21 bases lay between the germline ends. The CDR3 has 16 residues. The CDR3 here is CASSLTPSARSGELFF. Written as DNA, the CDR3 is TGTGCCAGCAGCCTAACCCCCAGCGCTAGGAGCGGGGAGCTGTTTTTT.

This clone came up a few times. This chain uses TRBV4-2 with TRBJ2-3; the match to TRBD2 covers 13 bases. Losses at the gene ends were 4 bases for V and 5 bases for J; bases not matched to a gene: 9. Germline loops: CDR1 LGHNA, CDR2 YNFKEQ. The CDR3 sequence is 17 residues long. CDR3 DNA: TGTGCCAGCAGCCCACATCGGACTAGCGGGGGTATAGATACGCAGTATTTT. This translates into CASSPHRTSGGIDTQYF.

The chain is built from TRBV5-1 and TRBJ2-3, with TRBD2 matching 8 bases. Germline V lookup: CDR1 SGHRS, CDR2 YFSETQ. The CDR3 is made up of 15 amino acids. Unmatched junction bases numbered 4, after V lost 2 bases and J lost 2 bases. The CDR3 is CASSFRGGSTDTQYF. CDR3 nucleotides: TGCGCCAGCAGCTTCCGCGGGGGGTCCACAGATACGCAGTATTTT.

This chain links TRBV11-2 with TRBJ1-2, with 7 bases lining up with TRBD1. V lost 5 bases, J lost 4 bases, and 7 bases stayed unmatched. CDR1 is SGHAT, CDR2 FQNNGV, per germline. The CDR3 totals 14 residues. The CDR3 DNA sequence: TGTGCCAGCAGCGGAGGAGGGGGCGTCTATGGCTACACCTTC. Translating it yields CASSGGGGVYGYTF.

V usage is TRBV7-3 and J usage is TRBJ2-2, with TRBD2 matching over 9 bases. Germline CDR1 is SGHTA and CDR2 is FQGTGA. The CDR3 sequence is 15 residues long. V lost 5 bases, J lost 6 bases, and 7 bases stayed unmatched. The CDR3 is CASSERGVWSGELFF. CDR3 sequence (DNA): TGTGCCAGCAGCGAGCGGGGGGTTTGGTCCGGGGAGCTGTTTTTT.

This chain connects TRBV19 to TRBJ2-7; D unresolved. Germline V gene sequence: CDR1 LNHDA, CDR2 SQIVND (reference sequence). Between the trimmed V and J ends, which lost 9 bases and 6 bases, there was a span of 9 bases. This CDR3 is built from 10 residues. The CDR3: CASGRGEQYF. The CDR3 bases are TGTGCCAGCGGTAGAGGCGAGCAGTACTTC.

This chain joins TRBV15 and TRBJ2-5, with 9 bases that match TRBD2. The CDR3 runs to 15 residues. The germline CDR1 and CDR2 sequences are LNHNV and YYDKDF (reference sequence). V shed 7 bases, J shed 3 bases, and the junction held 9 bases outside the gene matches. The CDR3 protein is CATIPGTSKEETQYF. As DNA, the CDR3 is TGTGCCACCATCCCCGGGACTAGCAAGGAAGAGACCCAGTACTTC.